These T cell receptor beta chains were read from a single sample in a study of T cells in Graves' hyperthyroidism and ophthalmopathy. TCRdb itself ran the multiplex PCR reads through MiXCR, one entry per CDR3 protein. Of about 370,000 distinct CDR3 sequences listed, over 12% are singletons. Input material: blood. All receptors derive from a woman aged 60-70 years with Graves' ophthalmopathy. Each CDR3 is given with its conserved first and last residue. The order of the fields is CDR3 DNA, CDR3 protein, J gene, CDR3 length, clone size, D gene, V gene. D genes are given only for firm matches. Clone size is given for some rows only: seen once, a few or many times, or a class if the clone is expanded.

TGCAGTGCTAGAGATGGACAAGCCTACGAGCAGTACTTC | CSARDGQAYEQYF | TRBJ2-7 | 13 | many | - | TRBV20-1
TGTGCCAGCAGTGAATCTGAGTGGTCGGGAGGGGGTAGCAATCAGCCCCAGCATTTT | CASSESEWSGGGSNQPQHF | TRBJ1-5 | 19 | many | - | TRBV6-1
TGTGCCAGCAGCTTTATGGGGATTCAAGAGACCCAGTACTTC | CASSFMGIQETQYF | TRBJ2-5 | 14 | many | - | TRBV7-2
TGTGCCAGCAGCCCCGGACTTCAGGGGGTCTCCTACGAGCAGTACTTC | CASSPGLQGVSYEQYF | TRBJ2-7 | 16 | few | TRBD1 | TRBV5-8
TGTGCCAGCAGCCAGGGTACCGGGACTAGCGGGGTCTACGAGCAGTACTTC | CASSQGTGTSGVYEQYF | TRBJ2-7 | 17 | - | TRBD2 | TRBV7-9
TGTGCCAGCCAAACGGGAGGGCCGGGGCTGGAATCGTACGAGCAGTACTTC | CASQTGGPGLESYEQYF | TRBJ2-7 | 17 | - | TRBD2 | TRBV28
TGTGCCAGCAGTTTCGGGGGTCTAGGTCAGCCCCAGCATTTT | CASSFGGLGQPQHF | TRBJ1-5 | 14 | many | - | TRBV11-2
TGTGCCAGCAGCCGGGTCGCTGGCACTGAAGCTTTCTTT | CASSRVAGTEAFF | TRBJ1-1 | 13 | many | - | TRBV3-1
TGTGCCAGCAGTGCCATGACAGGGAGACATGAGCAGTTCTTC | CASSAMTGRHEQFF | TRBJ2-1 | 14 | many | TRBD1 | TRBV2
TGCAGTGCTAGAGTTCGGAGCGACTATAATTCACCCCTCCACTTT | CSARVRSDYNSPLHF | TRBJ1-6 | 15 | many | - | TRBV20-1
TGTGCCAGCAGCCCGCAACCCGGGACAGGGGGCTACGAGCAGTACTTC | CASSPQPGTGGYEQYF | TRBJ2-7 | 16 | few | TRBD1 | TRBV7-9
TGTGCCAGCAGTTACTCGCCCCAGGGGATGTACGAGCAGTACTTC | CASSYSPQGMYEQYF | TRBJ2-7 | 15 | - | - | TRBV6-5
TGTGCCAGCAGGACCAACGGGGCCGGCGAGCAGTACTTC | CASRTNGAGEQYF | TRBJ2-7 | 13 | many | - | TRBV6-2/TRBV6-3
TGCAGTGCTAGAGCGTACGACAGGGATAAAAGCTACGAGCAGTACTTC | CSARAYDRDKSYEQYF | TRBJ2-7 | 16 | many | TRBD1 | TRBV20-1
TGTGCCAGCGCAGCTCGTCATTGGGATGAGCAGTTCTTC | CASAARHWDEQFF | TRBJ2-1 | 13 | - | - | TRBV28
TGCGCCAGCAGCTTGGTTCAGCGGGGAGGACGGATTAATGAAAAACTGTTTTTT | CASSLVQRGGRINEKLFF | TRBJ1-4 | 18 | few | - | TRBV5-1
TGTGCCAGCAGCTGGGGGGCGGGATACGAGCAGTACTTC | CASSWGAGYEQYF | TRBJ2-7 | 13 | many | - | TRBV7-9
TGTGCCAGCAGCTTAACGGCTGGAAACACCATATATTTT | CASSLTAGNTIYF | TRBJ1-3 | 13 | many | - | TRBV7-2
TGTGCCAGCAGCCGGTGGGCCGGGGAGACCCAGTACTTC | CASSRWAGETQYF | TRBJ2-5 | 13 | few | - | TRBV7-3
TGTGCTAGTGGCCCCCCGGCCGGGGGGCCCCATACAGATACGCAGTATTTT | CASGPPAGGPHTDTQYF | TRBJ2-3 | 17 | - | - | TRBV12-5
TGTGCCAGCAGTTTGGTCAGCACAGATACGCAGTATTTT | CASSLVSTDTQYF | TRBJ2-3 | 13 | many | - | TRBV27